This TCR beta chain appears in the sequencing data of a study of OX40 agonist ivuxolimab in advanced cancers. The method was immunoSEQ multiplex PCR; TCRdb's version includes in-frame clones alone and lacks a portion of them. The sample records tens of thousands of clones, around 89% being singletons. V lost 5 bases to trimming and J lost 1 base; unmatched junction nucleotides: 6. The germline gives CDR1 SEHNR, CDR2 FQNEAQ (reference sequence). The CDR3 length is 16 residues. This sequence originates from an adult with an advanced solid tumor such as melanoma, head and neck, liver or kidney cancer. Sequencing was performed on CD4+ or CD8+ T cells sorted from blood, taken in a trial of the OX40 agonist ivuxolimab. This chain joins TRBV7-9 and TRBJ2-2; 8 nucleotides line up with TRBD2. The CDR3 loop is CASSHFGGENTGELFF. The CDR3 nucleotides read TGTGCCAGCAGCCACTTCGGGGGGGAGAACACCGGGGAGCTGTTTTTT.